This T cell receptor beta chain comes out of a study of blood T cells in healthy people across ages. The total RNA that was extracted per sample amounted to at least 6 micrograms. For the second PCR, which ran for about 6 to 11 cycles, a sample-barcoded 5' primer and a J-beta primer mix were used. There were at least 2.5 million CDR3-containing paired-end reads obtained from each sample. Each CDR3 protein is one row after TCRdb ran MiXCR on the 5' RACE reads. Of fewer than 900,000 distinct CDR3 sequences listed, 49% were seen once; the top ten hold roughly a third. This TCR came from a woman aged 60-75 years in good health. Material: blood.

The CDR3 DNA is TGCGCCAGCAGCTTGGCTGGACAGGACTACAATGAGCAGTTCTTC. Amino acids: CASSLAGQDYNEQFF. This chain connects TRBV5-1 to TRBJ2-1; 7 nucleotides align to TRBD1. CDR1 and CDR2 (germline): SGHRS, YFSETQ. J gave up 3 bases and V 0 bases, and 3 bases lay outside the gene matches. The CDR3 length is 15 residues. The variable domain in full, completed from reference TRBV5-1 and TRBJ2-1, reads KAGVTQTPRYLIKTRGQQVTLSCSPISGHRSVSWYQQTPGQGLQFLFEYFSETQRNKGNFPGRFSGRQFSNSRSEMNVSTLELGDSALYLCASSLAGQDYNEQFFGPGTRLTVL.